This passage covers 22 T cell receptor beta chains from one sample sequenced in a study of cytomegalovirus exposure and HLA in healthy donors. Both 60 Vbeta primers and 13 Jbeta primers went into the PCR. Some clones are missing from TCRdb's copy, which holds only in-frame ones; the method was immunoSEQ multiplex PCR. The listing records some 130,000 clones. The specimen sequenced was PBMCs. These receptor sequences come from a man in his late teens or twenties in good health and CMV-seronegative.

The genes are TRBV11-2 and TRBJ1-2; 8 nucleotides agree with TRBD1. Per germline, CDR1 SGHAT and CDR2 FQNNGV. There are 14 residues in the CDR3. V shed 5 bases and J 8 bases; nucleotides not matched to a gene: 10. The CDR3 region is CASSPNPGTGGYTF. CDR3 nucleotide sequence: TGTGCCAGCAGCCCCAACCCCGGGACAGGAGGCTACACCTTC.

The chain has TRBV9 and TRBJ2-1; possible D gene TRBD2, 5 bases. The CDR3 has 14 residues. Germline CDR1 is SGDLS and CDR2 is YYNGEE. Trimming stripped 0 bases from V and 9 bases from J, with 13 bases between. The CDR3 is CASSVGGSKGEQFF. In nucleotides, the CDR3 is TGTGCCAGCAGCGTAGGAGGGTCGAAGGGTGAGCAGTTCTTC.

The V call is TRBV20-1, the J call TRBJ1-1, with unresolved D. Germline assignment: CDR1 DFQATT and CDR2 SNEGSKA (reference sequence). The CDR3 covers 11 residues. V lost 4 bases and J lost 7, with 10 bases in between. Written as DNA, the CDR3 is TGCAGTGCTATGACTGTATATGAAGCTTTCTTT. Its translation is CSAMTVYEAFF.

The chain employs TRBV6-6 and TRBJ1-1, with 7 bases matching TRBD1. The V and J ends lost 5 bases and 1 base, in that order; junction bases with no gene match: 4. CDR1 MNHNY and CDR2 SVGAGI come from the germline V gene (reference sequence). The CDR3 length is 14 residues. In nucleotides, the CDR3 is TGTGCCAGCAGTCCGGACAGGCAGAACACTGAAGCTTTCTTT. Translation gives CASSPDRQNTEAFF.

This chain connects TRBV7-2 to TRBJ1-4, with a tentative D call TRBD1 (5 bases). The CDR3 sequence is 16 residues long. V lost 1 base and J lost 8, with 17 bases in between. From germline, CDR1 is SGHTA and CDR2 FQGNSA. The CDR3 sequence: CASSLEQVLSREKLFF. The CDR3 DNA follows: TGTGCCAGCAGCTTAGAACAGGTTCTTTCCCGGGAAAAACTGTTTTTT.

V is TRBV7-3 and J is TRBJ2-5; 9 bases map to TRBD2. This CDR3 spans 15 amino acids. The trim removed 0 bases at V and 2 bases at J, leaving 1 base unmatched. The germline CDR1 and CDR2 sequences are SGHTA and FQGTGA. This chain's CDR3 is CASSLTRGGQETQYF. The CDR3 DNA reads TGTGCCAGCAGCTTAACGCGGGGGGGACAAGAGACCCAGTACTTC.

The chain employs TRBV2 and TRBJ1-2; TRBD1 aligns across 7 bases. V lost 1 base, J lost 3 bases, and 5 bases stayed unmatched. The CDR3 is made up of 15 amino acids. Per the germline V gene, CDR1 is SNHLY and CDR2 is FYNNEI. The CDR3 sequence is CASSEDGRGYYGYTF. The CDR3 DNA follows: TGTGCCAGCAGTGAAGACGGCAGGGGGTACTATGGCTACACCTTC. Looking up the rest from reference TRBV2 and TRBJ1-2 gives the full variable domain: EPEVTQTPSHQVTQMGQEVILRCVPISNHLYFYWYRQILGQKVEFLVSFYNNEISEKSEIFDDQFSVERPDGSNFTLKIRSTKLEDSAMYFCASSEDGRGYYGYTFGSGTRLTVV.

The gene calls are TRBV5-1 and TRBJ2-2, with D perhaps TRBD1 (6 bases). V gave up 2 bases and J gave up 3 bases, with 14 bases separating them. Per the germline V gene, CDR1 is SGHRS and CDR2 is YFSETQ. This CDR3 comprises 16 residues. This chain's CDR3 is CASSLGSQGHTGELFF. CDR3 in DNA: TGCGCCAGCAGCTTAGGGTCGCAGGGGCACACCGGGGAGCTGTTTTTT.

The V gene is TRBV29-1, the J gene TRBJ2-1, with 10 nucleotides matching TRBD2. Germline V gene data show CDR1 as SQVTM and CDR2 as ANQGSEA. The CDR3 is 14 residues long. The ends lost 3 bases at V and 8 bases at J; junction bases unmatched: 7. The CDR3 sequence: CSVDSSGSRDEQFF. CDR3 nucleotides: TGCAGCGTTGATTCTAGCGGGAGTCGGGATGAGCAGTTCTTC.

The V call is TRBV19, the J call TRBJ1-5; 7 bases fit TRBD1. Trimming took 3 bases from V and 4 from J; bases not matched to a gene: 6. Looked up from germline, CDR1 is LNHDA and CDR2 is SQIVND (reference sequence). CDR3 length: 15 amino acids. The CDR3 region is CASSIPDRFNQPQHF. CDR3 coding DNA: TGTGCCAGTAGTATCCCGGACAGGTTTAATCAGCCCCAGCATTTT. Full variable domain (remainder filled in from reference TRBV19 and TRBJ1-5): DGGITQSPKYLFRKEGQNVTLSCEQNLNHDAMYWYRQDPGQGLRLIYYSQIVNDFQKGDIAEGYSVSREKKESFPLTVTSAQKNPTAFYLCASSIPDRFNQPQHFGDGTRLSIL.

As to this clone: The sample holds other DNA sequences that translate to the same CDR3. The V and J genes are TRBV7-9 and TRBJ2-3; D gene ambiguous. CDR1 and CDR2 (germline): SEHNR, FQNEAQ (reference sequence). The length of the CDR3 is 12 residues. Trimming pared 5 bases from V and 3 bases from J, leaving 6 bases between. The DNA for the CDR3 is TGTGCCAGCAGCCTGAGAACAGATACGCAGTATTTT. This encodes CASSLRTDTQYF.

The CDR3 spells CASSFHDRGGYTF. The CDR3 DNA sequence: TGTGCCAGCAGTTTCCATGACAGGGGTGGCTACACCTTC. The chain links TRBV27 to TRBJ1-2, with TRBD1 matching 8 bases. Germline assignment: CDR1 MNHEY and CDR2 SMNVEV (reference sequence). Trimming cost V 3 bases and J 7 bases; bases outside gene matches: 4. CDR3 length: 13 amino acids.

The rearrangement links TRBV18 to TRBJ1-5, with D unclear. Trimming removed 2 bases at V and 4 bases at J, with 15 bases between. Germline loops: CDR1 KGHSH, CDR2 LQKENI. The CDR3 runs 16 residues. The CDR3 reads CASSPAGRIGNQPQHF. CDR3 sequence (DNA): TGTGCCAGCTCACCAGCGGGAAGGATCGGTAATCAGCCCCAGCATTTT.

This chain links TRBV7-2 with TRBJ2-2; 9 bases fit TRBD1. Trimming at V came to 4 bases and at J to 8 bases, leaving 5 bases not matched to a gene. This CDR3 has 14 residues. Looked up from germline, CDR1 is SGHTA and CDR2 is FQGNSA. The CDR3 DNA reads TGTGCCAGCAGCTCCGGGACAGGGTGGGGGGAGCTGTTTTTT. Its protein product is CASSSGTGWGELFF.

The V and J genes are TRBV19 and TRBJ2-2; 11 nucleotides line up with TRBD1. The V segment lost 8 bases and the J segment 4 bases; nucleotides outside the gene matches: 9. Per germline, CDR1 LNHDA and CDR2 SQIVND (reference sequence). The CDR3 contains 16 residues. CDR3 DNA: TGTGCCAGTGTCACGCGGGGGACAGGGGGCACCGGGGAGCTGTTTTTT. Residues: CASVTRGTGGTGELFF.

The rearrangement uses TRBV9 and TRBJ1-1; D is unclear. The length of the CDR3 is 13 residues. Germline V lookup: CDR1 SGDLS, CDR2 YYNGEE. V gave up 0 bases and J gave up 7 bases, with 10 bases separating them. CDR3 nucleotides: TGTGCCAGCAGCGTAGGAGGGCAGTTTGAAGCTTTCTTT. It translates to CASSVGGQFEAFF.

The J gene is TRBJ2-1, the V gene TRBV19, with D perhaps matching TRBD2 (5 bases). There are 15 residues in the CDR3. V was pared by 5 bases and J by 8 bases, with 19 bases between. The germline gives CDR1 LNHDA, CDR2 SQIVND (reference sequence). The CDR3 bases are TGTGCCAGTAGTCCCCTAGGGCCCCCGGGGTATGAGCAGTTCTTC. Its protein is CASSPLGPPGYEQFF.

This sequence joins TRBV28 and TRBJ2-3, with 7 bases aligning to TRBD1. This CDR3 comprises 16 residues. CDR1 is MDHEN and CDR2 is SYDVKM in the germline V gene. V shed 6 bases, J shed 0 bases, and the junction held 9 bases outside the gene matches. The chain's CDR3 is CASRENRGVSTDTQYF. DNA for the CDR3: TGTGCCAGCAGGGAGAACAGGGGCGTAAGCACAGATACGCAGTATTTT. The full variable domain, in which reference TRBV28 and TRBJ2-3 provide the parts outside the CDR3, is DVKVTQSSRYLVKRTGEKVFLECVQDMDHENMFWYRQDPGLGLRLIYFSYDVKMKEKGDIPEGYSVSREKKERFSLILESASTNQTSMYLCASRENRGVSTDTQYFGPGTRLTVL.

The CDR3 region has the DNA TGTGCCAGCAGCCAAGGACTCCTTGCCTACGAGCAGTACTTC. Amino acids: CASSQGLLAYEQYF. The gene calls are TRBV4-2 and TRBJ2-7; D ambiguous. In germline, CDR1 is LGHNA, CDR2 YNFKEQ. Between the trimmed V and J ends, which lost 1 base and 2 bases, there was a span of 9 bases. The CDR3 has 14 amino acids.

In DNA, the CDR3 is TGTGCCAGCAGTTTACTAGGGGCGAGCGGGGAGCTGTTTTTT. Amino acids: CASSLLGASGELFF. This chain links TRBV28 with TRBJ2-2, with a tentative D call TRBD1 (5 bases). CDR3 length equals 14 residues. Per germline, CDR1 MDHEN and CDR2 SYDVKM. V dropped 2 bases and J dropped 7 bases, with 11 bases sitting between them.

The chain employs TRBV7-9 and TRBJ2-2; tentative D call: TRBD2 (5 bases). Germline CDR1 and CDR2: SEHNR and FQNEAQ (reference sequence). CDR3 length: 15 amino acids. V gave up 6 bases and J gave up 4 bases, with 15 bases separating them. Written as DNA, the CDR3 is TGTGCCAGCAGGAAGGAAACTAGGCCCACCGGGGAGCTGTTTTTT. Its protein is CASRKETRPTGELFF.

This rearrangement joins TRBV7-2 to TRBJ2-5; TRBD2 matches at 8 bases. The V and J ends lost 5 bases and 4 bases, in that order; junction bases with no gene match: 12. Germline V CDR1 and CDR2: SGHTA, FQGNSA. This CDR3 is built from 16 residues. In nucleotides, the CDR3 is TGTGCCAGCAGCCGCGGTGGGGCGGGAGGCGCAGAGACCCAGTACTTC. The encoded protein is CASSRGGAGGAETQYF.